This TCR beta chain was found in a study of identical twins. Points from the study as a whole: Findings came from cross-sectional statistics, without long-term follow-up of donors. Models underpredicted monozygotic twin sharing of out-of-frame TCR alpha. Researchers caution that invariant MAIT and iNKT cells could partly confound zero-insertion analyses.

Germline values: CDR1 KGHDR, CDR2 SFDVKD. Trimming pared 3 bases from V and 8 bases from J, leaving 22 bases between. The CDR3 is 17 amino acids. Unique molecular identifiers were present on the cDNA, and a universal primer site came from template switching. MiXCR, run by TCRdb on the 5' RACE reads, gives a single entry per CDR3 protein. The table records a few hundred thousand distinct CDR3 sequences, 15% to 20% of them present only once. With respect to this clonotype: Its specificity is unknown.

Sequencing input: naive T cells sorted from blood. This sequence was found in a man aged 50-60 years in good health. The chain links TRBV24-1 to TRBJ2-1; TRBD1 or TRBD2 may be the D gene (5 bases each). The CDR3 nucleotides read TGTGCCACCAGTGATATCCCGGGACCCCTCGGCTTCCATGAGCAGTTCTTC. Translated, it gives CATSDIPGPLGFHEQFF.